This is a list of T cell receptor beta chains from one sample in a study of blood T cell repertoires in COVID-19. Using immunoSEQ multiplex PCR, the repertoire was profiled, and TCRdb retains in-frame clones only, with some absent. The data contain under 150,000 clones, 88% of them singletons. Sequencing was performed on peripheral blood. These TCRs come from a human donor in a cohort sampled during active COVID-19. Both conserved end residues are part of each CDR3. The order of the fields is D gene, clone size, V gene, J gene, CDR3 protein, CDR3 DNA. A D gene is named only where the DNA matches it firmly. Expanded clones are given a class, and other clones once, few, many or no size at all.

d_gene: -
abundance: -
v_gene: TRBV27
j_gene: TRBJ2-5
CDR3aa: CASSLRQAQETQYF
CDR3nt: TGTGCCAGCAGTTTGAGACAGGCCCAAGAGACCCAGTACTTC

d_gene: TRBD2
abundance: -
v_gene: TRBV5-4
j_gene: TRBJ2-3
CDR3aa: CASSLASGRPSTDTQYF
CDR3nt: TGTGCCAGCAGCCTGGCTAGCGGGCGACCAAGTACAGATACGCAGTATTTT

d_gene: -
abundance: -
v_gene: TRBV15
j_gene: TRBJ1-1
CDR3aa: CATSITQGLNTEAFF
CDR3nt: TGTGCCACCAGCATCACACAGGGTTTGAACACTGAAGCTTTCTTT

d_gene: -
abundance: -
v_gene: TRBV28
j_gene: TRBJ1-1
CDR3aa: CASTPGQSPEAFF
CDR3nt: TGTGCCAGCACCCCTGGGCAGTCCCCTGAAGCTTTCTTT

d_gene: TRBD2
abundance: -
v_gene: TRBV5-6
j_gene: TRBJ2-3
CDR3aa: CASSPTSKFTDTQYF
CDR3nt: TGTGCCAGCAGCCCGACTAGCAAATTCACAGATACGCAGTATTTT

d_gene: -
abundance: -
v_gene: TRBV5-6
j_gene: TRBJ1-6
CDR3aa: CASSFGRSSPLHF
CDR3nt: TGTGCCAGCAGCTTTGGTCGGAGCTCACCCCTCCACTTT

d_gene: -
abundance: -
v_gene: TRBV7-2
j_gene: TRBJ2-7
CDR3aa: CASSLGGRGTIEQYF
CDR3nt: TGTGCCAGCAGCTTAGGGGGAAGGGGTACCATCGAGCAGTACTTC

d_gene: -
abundance: few
v_gene: TRBV5-4
j_gene: TRBJ2-1
CDR3aa: CASSLTGGSYNEQFF
CDR3nt: TGTGCCAGCAGCTTGACCGGGGGTAGCTACAATGAGCAGTTCTTC

d_gene: TRBD2
abundance: -
v_gene: TRBV5-4
j_gene: TRBJ2-7
CDR3aa: CASSSGLAGDEQYF
CDR3nt: TGTGCCAGCAGCTCGGGACTAGCGGGTGACGAGCAGTACTTC

d_gene: -
abundance: -
v_gene: TRBV9
j_gene: TRBJ2-5
CDR3aa: CASNAAGFGETQYF
CDR3nt: TGTGCCAGCAACGCAGCAGGCTTCGGAGAGACCCAGTACTTC

d_gene: TRBD1
abundance: once
v_gene: TRBV11-2
j_gene: TRBJ2-7
CDR3aa: CASSVTGTGSYEQYF
CDR3nt: TGTGCCAGCAGCGTAACCGGGACAGGCTCCTACGAGCAGTACTTC

d_gene: -
abundance: -
v_gene: TRBV3-1/TRBV3-2
j_gene: TRBJ2-7
CDR3aa: CASSQDGSSYEQYF
CDR3nt: TGTGCCAGCAGCCAAGATGGCAGCTCCTACGAGCAGTACTTC

d_gene: -
abundance: -
v_gene: TRBV2
j_gene: TRBJ1-2
CDR3aa: CASSEALRETPNGGYTF
CDR3nt: TGTGCCAGCAGTGAAGCGCTTAGAGAGACACCAAATGGAGGCTACACCTTC

d_gene: -
abundance: -
v_gene: TRBV28
j_gene: TRBJ1-4
CDR3aa: CASRVRDEKLFF
CDR3nt: TGTGCCAGCAGGGTCAGGGATGAAAAACTGTTTTTT

d_gene: TRBD2
abundance: -
v_gene: TRBV12-5
j_gene: TRBJ2-3
CDR3aa: CASGLPPSGGLYF
CDR3nt: TGTGCTAGTGGTTTGCCACCTAGCGGGGGGCTGTATTTT

d_gene: -
abundance: -
v_gene: TRBV6-5
j_gene: TRBJ1-1
CDR3aa: CASTVRENTEAFF
CDR3nt: TGTGCCAGCACTGTCAGGGAGAACACTGAAGCTTTCTTT

d_gene: -
abundance: -
v_gene: TRBV21-1
j_gene: TRBJ2-3
CDR3aa: CASLGGTDTQYF
CDR3nt: TGTGCCAGTCTGGGGGGGACAGATACGCAGTATTTT

d_gene: -
abundance: -
v_gene: TRBV6-5
j_gene: TRBJ1-5
CDR3aa: CASSQGQYSNQPQHF
CDR3nt: TGTGCCAGCAGCCAAGGACAGTATAGCAATCAGCCCCAGCATTTT

d_gene: TRBD1
abundance: few
v_gene: TRBV27
j_gene: TRBJ1-4
CDR3aa: CASSYVGGRDEKLFF
CDR3nt: TGTGCCAGCAGTTACGTAGGGGGCCGGGATGAAAAACTGTTTTTT

d_gene: -
abundance: -
v_gene: TRBV4-1
j_gene: TRBJ1-3
CDR3aa: CASSQDRGKFSGNTIYF
CDR3nt: TGCGCCAGCAGCCAAGATCGAGGCAAATTCTCTGGAAACACCATATATTTT

d_gene: TRBD2
abundance: -
v_gene: TRBV9
j_gene: TRBJ2-2
CDR3aa: CASTGTSGEGTGELFF
CDR3nt: TGTGCCAGCACCGGGACTAGCGGAGAAGGCACCGGGGAGCTGTTTTTT

d_gene: -
abundance: few
v_gene: TRBV3-1/TRBV3-2
j_gene: TRBJ2-3
CDR3aa: CASSHSGITSTDTQYF
CDR3nt: TGTGCCAGCAGCCACTCCGGGATTACTAGCACAGATACGCAGTATTTT

d_gene: -
abundance: few
v_gene: TRBV2
j_gene: TRBJ1-6
CDR3aa: CASKAEFNSPLHF
CDR3nt: TGTGCCAGCAAGGCGGAATTCAATTCACCCCTCCACTTT

d_gene: -
abundance: -
v_gene: TRBV7-9
j_gene: TRBJ1-1
CDR3aa: CASTGRNTEAFF
CDR3nt: TGTGCCAGCACGGGGAGAAACACTGAAGCTTTCTTT

d_gene: -
abundance: -
v_gene: TRBV5-5
j_gene: TRBJ2-1
CDR3aa: CASSLLNIKGNEQFF
CDR3nt: TGTGCCAGCAGCTTGCTTAACATTAAGGGGAATGAGCAGTTCTTC

d_gene: TRBD2
abundance: -
v_gene: TRBV6-5
j_gene: TRBJ2-5
CDR3aa: CASSYREGETQYF
CDR3nt: TGTGCCAGCAGTTACCGGGAGGGAGAGACCCAGTACTTC

d_gene: -
abundance: -
v_gene: TRBV23-1
j_gene: TRBJ2-7
CDR3aa: CASSRTQDPLAYEQYF
CDR3nt: TGCGCCAGCAGTCGGACACAGGACCCCCTAGCCTACGAGCAGTACTTC

d_gene: -
abundance: -
v_gene: TRBV7-2
j_gene: TRBJ2-3
CDR3aa: CASSFLRDTQYF
CDR3nt: TGTGCCAGCAGCTTTCTGAGAGATACGCAGTATTTT

d_gene: -
abundance: -
v_gene: TRBV28
j_gene: TRBJ2-7
CDR3aa: CASSSKAGPSYEQYF
CDR3nt: TGTGCCAGCAGTTCCAAAGCGGGCCCCTCCTACGAGCAGTACTTC

d_gene: TRBD2
abundance: -
v_gene: TRBV24-1
j_gene: TRBJ2-3
CDR3aa: CATDSGRRGDTQYF
CDR3nt: TGTGCCACCGATAGCGGGAGGAGAGGGGATACGCAGTATTTT

d_gene: -
abundance: -
v_gene: TRBV5-1
j_gene: TRBJ2-3
CDR3aa: CASSLLDPRSPTDTQYF
CDR3nt: TGCGCCAGCAGCTTGCTTGACCCTAGAAGTCCCACAGATACGCAGTATTTT

d_gene: TRBD2
abundance: -
v_gene: TRBV28
j_gene: TRBJ2-1
CDR3aa: CASSLVASGRSYNEQFF
CDR3nt: TGTGCCAGCAGTTTAGTTGCTAGCGGGAGGTCCTACAATGAGCAGTTCTTC

d_gene: TRBD2
abundance: few
v_gene: TRBV6-1
j_gene: TRBJ2-7
CDR3aa: CASSEGLAGNSYEQYF
CDR3nt: TGTGCCAGCAGTGAAGGGCTAGCGGGCAACTCCTACGAGCAGTACTTC

d_gene: -
abundance: -
v_gene: TRBV14
j_gene: TRBJ1-5
CDR3aa: CASSQDTRARPNQPQHF
CDR3nt: TGTGCCAGCAGCCAAGATACCAGGGCAAGACCCAATCAGCCCCAGCATTTT

d_gene: TRBD1
abundance: -
v_gene: TRBV9
j_gene: TRBJ2-7
CDR3aa: CASSPGPNRGPYEQYF
CDR3nt: TGTGCCAGCAGTCCGGGTCCCAACAGGGGGCCCTACGAGCAGTACTTC

d_gene: -
abundance: -
v_gene: TRBV7-9
j_gene: TRBJ1-5
CDR3aa: CASSLPGGNQPQHF
CDR3nt: TGTGCCAGCAGCTTACCGGGGGGTAATCAGCCCCAGCATTTT

d_gene: TRBD2
abundance: -
v_gene: TRBV3-1/TRBV3-2
j_gene: TRBJ2-1
CDR3aa: CASSQGLAGGGEQFF
CDR3nt: TGTGCCAGCAGCCAAGGACTAGCGGGAGGGGGTGAGCAGTTCTTC

d_gene: -
abundance: -
v_gene: TRBV10-2
j_gene: TRBJ2-7
CDR3aa: CASSARSYEQYF
CDR3nt: TGCGCCAGCAGCGCGCGATCCTACGAGCAGTACTTC

d_gene: -
abundance: -
v_gene: TRBV7-9
j_gene: TRBJ2-5
CDR3aa: CASSFGQTRTRQETQYF
CDR3nt: TGTGCCAGCAGCTTCGGACAGACCAGAACCCGCCAAGAGACCCAGTACTTC

d_gene: -
abundance: -
v_gene: TRBV15
j_gene: TRBJ1-5
CDR3aa: CATTYSRGSYQPQHF
CDR3nt: TGTGCCACCACCTACTCGCGGGGATCGTATCAGCCCCAGCATTTT

d_gene: -
abundance: -
v_gene: TRBV14
j_gene: TRBJ2-2
CDR3aa: CASSPTGFTGELFF
CDR3nt: TGTGCCAGCAGCCCAACAGGGTTTACCGGGGAGCTGTTTTTT

d_gene: -
abundance: -
v_gene: TRBV10-1
j_gene: TRBJ2-1
CDR3aa: CASSEGTSFDEQFF
CDR3nt: TGCGCCAGCAGTGAGGGTACTAGCTTCGATGAGCAGTTCTTC

d_gene: TRBD1
abundance: -
v_gene: TRBV18
j_gene: TRBJ1-2
CDR3aa: CASSSGQGGYTF
CDR3nt: TGTGCCAGCTCATCGGGACAGGGGGGCTACACCTTC

d_gene: TRBD2
abundance: -
v_gene: TRBV6-5
j_gene: TRBJ2-1
CDR3aa: CAATASGYNEQFF
CDR3nt: TGTGCCGCCACCGCTAGCGGCTACAATGAGCAGTTCTTC

d_gene: -
abundance: -
v_gene: TRBV25-1
j_gene: TRBJ1-5
CDR3aa: CASSESRVSGQPQHF
CDR3nt: TGTGCCAGCAGTGAATCGAGGGTTTCCGGTCAGCCCCAGCATTTT

d_gene: TRBD1
abundance: -
v_gene: TRBV5-1
j_gene: TRBJ2-1
CDR3aa: CASSPRTGGAYNEQFF
CDR3nt: TGCGCCAGCAGCCCGAGGACAGGGGGCGCCTACAATGAGCAGTTCTTC

d_gene: TRBD1
abundance: -
v_gene: TRBV5-1
j_gene: TRBJ2-7
CDR3aa: CASSLGTGPSYEQYF
CDR3nt: TGCGCCAGCAGCTTGGGGACAGGGCCTTCATACGAGCAGTACTTC

d_gene: -
abundance: -
v_gene: TRBV6-2/TRBV6-3
j_gene: TRBJ1-2
CDR3aa: CASSYVHGGAQGYTF
CDR3nt: TGTGCCAGCAGTTACGTCCACGGAGGGGCTCAAGGCTACACCTTC

d_gene: TRBD1
abundance: once
v_gene: TRBV29-1
j_gene: TRBJ1-6
CDR3aa: CSVLTGQGSPLHF
CDR3nt: TGCAGCGTGCTGACAGGGCAGGGCTCACCCCTCCACTTT

d_gene: TRBD1
abundance: -
v_gene: TRBV7-2
j_gene: TRBJ2-7
CDR3aa: CASSLAGTGTYEQYF
CDR3nt: TGTGCCAGCAGCTTAGCCGGGACAGGGACCTACGAGCAGTACTTC

d_gene: TRBD1
abundance: -
v_gene: TRBV6-2/TRBV6-3
j_gene: TRBJ1-2
CDR3aa: CASSIYPGQAGGYTF
CDR3nt: TGTGCCAGCAGTATCTACCCCGGACAGGCGGGCGGCTACACCTTC

d_gene: TRBD2
abundance: -
v_gene: TRBV6-7
j_gene: TRBJ2-2
CDR3aa: CASTGTINTGELFF
CDR3nt: TGTGCCAGTACCGGGACTATCAACACCGGGGAGCTGTTTTTT

d_gene: -
abundance: -
v_gene: TRBV6-5
j_gene: TRBJ2-7
CDR3aa: CASSSRDTPYEQYF
CDR3nt: TGTGCCAGCAGTAGTAGGGACACACCCTACGAGCAGTACTTC

d_gene: TRBD2
abundance: -
v_gene: TRBV6-6
j_gene: TRBJ2-7
CDR3aa: CASSYSSSGREQYF
CDR3nt: TGTGCCAGCAGTTACTCGTCAAGCGGGAGAGAGCAGTACTTC